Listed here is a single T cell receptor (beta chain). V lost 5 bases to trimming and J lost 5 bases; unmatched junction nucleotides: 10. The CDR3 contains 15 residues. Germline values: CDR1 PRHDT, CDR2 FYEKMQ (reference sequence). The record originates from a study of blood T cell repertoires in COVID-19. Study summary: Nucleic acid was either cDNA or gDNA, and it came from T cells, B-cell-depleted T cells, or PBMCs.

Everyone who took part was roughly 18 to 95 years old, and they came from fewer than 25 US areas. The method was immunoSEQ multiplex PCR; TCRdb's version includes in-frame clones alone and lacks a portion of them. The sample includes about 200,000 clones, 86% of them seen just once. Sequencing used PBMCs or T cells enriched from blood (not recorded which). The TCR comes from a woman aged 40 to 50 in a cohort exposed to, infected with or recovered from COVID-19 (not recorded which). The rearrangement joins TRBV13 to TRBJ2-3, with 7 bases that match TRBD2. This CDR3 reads CASSPSLAERDTQYF. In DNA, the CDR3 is TGTGCCAGCAGCCCCAGCCTAGCGGAGAGAGATACGCAGTATTTT.